This is a list of T cell receptor beta chains from one sample in a study of blood T cell repertoires in COVID-19. Assay used: immunoSEQ multiplex PCR; TCRdb lists only in-frame clones, some missing. The sample carries about 100,000 clones, roughly 91% recorded once. The sample was peripheral blood. These TCRs come from a human donor in a cohort sampled during active COVID-19. CDR3s include the opening cysteine and the closing phenylalanine or tryptophan. A D gene is named only where the DNA matches it firmly. Clone sizes are given selectively: once, few, many, or a class where the clone is expanded.

CDR3nt	CDR3aa	d_gene	abundance	v_gene	j_gene
TGCGCCAGCAGGGCGCATCCAGGCGTTCTCGGGCCCCAGCATTTT	CASRAHPGVLGPQHF	-	-	TRBV4-1	TRBJ1-5
TGTGCCAGCAGTTTGCACATGAAGACTGAAGCTTTCTTT	CASSLHMKTEAFF	-	-	TRBV28	TRBJ1-1
TGTGCCAGCAGTTTTAAAAACAGGGGGCGCAAGTTTCGCTATGGCTACACCTTC	CASSFKNRGRKFRYGYTF	TRBD1	-	TRBV28	TRBJ1-2
TGTGCCATCAGTGACAGGGGGCCCACAGATACGCAGTATTTT	CAISDRGPTDTQYF	TRBD1	-	TRBV10-3	TRBJ2-3
TGTGCCAGCAGCGTAGATCCGGACAGCTATGGCTACACCTTC	CASSVDPDSYGYTF	-	-	TRBV9	TRBJ1-2
TGCGCCAGCAGCCAAGTAGTAGTGGCAGATACGCAGTATTTT	CASSQVVVADTQYF	-	-	TRBV4-1	TRBJ2-3
TGCGCCAGCAGCTTGGGGGGGCTGCCCGGTACAGATACGCAGTATTTT	CASSLGGLPGTDTQYF	-	-	TRBV5-1	TRBJ2-3
TGCGCCAGCAGCCAAGATCCGACCGGGGAGACCCAGTACTTC	CASSQDPTGETQYF	-	-	TRBV4-1	TRBJ2-5
TGTGCCAGCAGCCCGGACAGGTCGTATGGCTACACCTTC	CASSPDRSYGYTF	TRBD1	-	TRBV7-2	TRBJ1-2
TGTGCCAGTAGCCACCCCGGGGGTTCTGGGGCCAACGTCCTGACTTTC	CASSHPGGSGANVLTF	-	-	TRBV19	TRBJ2-6
TGTGCCAGCAGTTTATTACTGCTATCAGGGTTCAATGAGCAGTTCTTC	CASSLLLLSGFNEQFF	-	-	TRBV28	TRBJ2-1
TGTGCCAGCAGTTTACCTGGCAATCAGCCCCAGCATTTT	CASSLPGNQPQHF	-	once	TRBV28	TRBJ1-5
TGTGCCAGCAGTTTACGGCGGGAACTTTACGAGCAGTACTTC	CASSLRRELYEQYF	-	once	TRBV28	TRBJ2-7
TGCGCCAGCAGTGCAGGGGGACTGGTGGGCAGGAATGAGCAGTTCTTC	CASSAGGLVGRNEQFF	-	-	TRBV10-2	TRBJ2-1
TGTGCCAGCAGCTTATTGGCGGTTTACGGGGAGCTGTTTTTT	CASSLLAVYGELFF	-	-	TRBV7-8	TRBJ2-2
TGTGCCACACGACTAGCGGGAGGCTCCTACAATGAGCAGTTCTTC	CATRLAGGSYNEQFF	TRBD2	-	TRBV5-4	TRBJ2-1
TGCGCCAGCAGCCAGGACAGGGCTAACTATGGCTACACCTTC	CASSQDRANYGYTF	TRBD1	-	TRBV4-1	TRBJ1-2
TGCAGCGTTCGACAGGGAGGCTCCTACGAGCAGTACTTC	CSVRQGGSYEQYF	-	-	TRBV29-1	TRBJ2-7
TGTGCCAGCAGCCAAGCACAGGGGGTAAATCAGCCCCAGCATTTT	CASSQAQGVNQPQHF	TRBD1	few	TRBV3-1/TRBV3-2	TRBJ1-5
TGTGCCAGCAGTGGATCAACTAGCGAGCAGTACTTC	CASSGSTSEQYF	-	many	TRBV27	TRBJ2-7
TGTGCCAGCAGGTTGCCGACTGGGGAGACCCAGTACTTC	CASRLPTGETQYF	-	once	TRBV5-5	TRBJ2-5
TGTGCCAGCAGTGTCCGGCCAGGGGGCTTGGCCTCGTCCCTCCACTTT	CASSVRPGGLASSLHF	TRBD1	-	TRBV2	TRBJ1-6
TGTGCCAGCAGTTTAGGTAGTCCCGGGGAGCTGTTTTTT	CASSLGSPGELFF	-	-	TRBV12-3/TRBV12-4	TRBJ2-2
TGTGCCAGTAGCCTTGGATTGGGAGGCGGCTACACCTTC	CASSLGLGGGYTF	-	-	TRBV19	TRBJ1-2
TGTGCCAGTAGTTCGATGCCGGGACTAGCGGGAGGGGGCACAGATACGCAGTATTTT	CASSSMPGLAGGGTDTQYF	TRBD2	-	TRBV19	TRBJ2-3
TGTGCCAGCAGCAAAATGAAACAGGCCCCGGACGAGCAGTACTTC	CASSKMKQAPDEQYF	-	-	TRBV21-1	TRBJ2-7
TGTGCCAGCAGCCGCGGGGGGGGCGGGCCAAGCACAGATACGCAGTATTTT	CASSRGGGGPSTDTQYF	TRBD2	-	TRBV7-8	TRBJ2-3
TGTGCCAGCAGCCGGGGAAGAAACTCTGGGGCCAACGTCCTGACTTTC	CASSRGRNSGANVLTF	-	-	TRBV21-1	TRBJ2-6
TGTGCCAGCAGTCCAGGACTGATCGAGCAGTACTTC	CASSPGLIEQYF	-	-	TRBV28	TRBJ2-7
TGCAGCGTCGATGACAGGGTAGGAACTGAAGCTTTCTTT	CSVDDRVGTEAFF	TRBD1	-	TRBV29-1	TRBJ1-1
TGTGCCAGCAGCGACACGACTAGGAGGGGAGCTTCCACAGATACGCAGTATTTT	CASSDTTRRGASTDTQYF	-	-	TRBV2	TRBJ2-3
TGTGCCAGCAGTACTACCCCCCCGGGGTGGGCTGGCTACACCTTC	CASSTTPPGWAGYTF	-	-	TRBV27	TRBJ1-2
TGCGCCAGCAGCTTGGTTAGCGGGGGACCTACCGGGGAGCTGTTTTTT	CASSLVSGGPTGELFF	TRBD2	-	TRBV5-1	TRBJ2-2
TGTGCCAGCAGTGAAGTTGCAGGGGGCATTGGTGGCTACACCTTC	CASSEVAGGIGGYTF	TRBD1	once	TRBV2	TRBJ1-2
TGTGCCAGCAGCTTAACTCAGGCGGCAGGGGGGACTAGCGGGAGACTTTACAATGAGCAGTTCTTC	CASSLTQAAGGTSGRLYNEQFF	TRBD2	-	TRBV7-8	TRBJ2-1
TGCGCCAGCAGATCACCCCATTTACTTCGGGAGCAGTTCTTC	CASRSPHLLREQFF	-	-	TRBV5-1	TRBJ2-1
TGTGCCACCAGCCCCAGGTCTGGGGCCAACGTCCTGACTTTC	CATSPRSGANVLTF	-	-	TRBV15	TRBJ2-6
TGTGCCTGGAGGCCGTCTCGCGGGGGGGCCCCAGGGGAGACCCAGTACTTC	CAWRPSRGGAPGETQYF	TRBD2	-	TRBV30	TRBJ2-5
TGTGCCACCAGCAGAGGGACTAGCGAGACCTACGAGCAGTACTTC	CATSRGTSETYEQYF	TRBD2	-	TRBV15	TRBJ2-7
TGTGCCAGCAGGACACCAGCCTCTGGGGCCAACGTCCTGACTTTC	CASRTPASGANVLTF	-	-	TRBV27	TRBJ2-6
TGTGCCAGCAGCTTAGCTTCAGGGGCCTCCTACGAGCAGTACTTC	CASSLASGASYEQYF	-	-	TRBV11-2	TRBJ2-7
TGTGCCAGCAGCTTAGTCGGGACAGGGGGTATTCAGCCCCAGCATTTT	CASSLVGTGGIQPQHF	TRBD1	once	TRBV7-2	TRBJ1-5
TGTGCCAGCAGTTACCGAGGGACAGGGATTGAGGCCGGTCGGGGCGAGCAGTTCTTC	CASSYRGTGIEAGRGEQFF	TRBD1	-	TRBV6-2/TRBV6-3	TRBJ2-1
TGTGCCAGCAGCCGCGGGAGGGGATACGAGCAGTACTTC	CASSRGRGYEQYF	TRBD2	-	TRBV13	TRBJ2-7
TGTGCCACCAGCAGAGAGGGCGGGGCTCGGGAAAAACTGTTTTTT	CATSREGGAREKLFF	-	-	TRBV15	TRBJ1-4
TGTGCCAGCCGACTAGATTACAGGAACACTGAAGCTTTCTTT	CASRLDYRNTEAFF	-	-	TRBV7-9	TRBJ1-1
TGTGCCAGCAGTAAACAGGGCCGGCATAATTCACCCCTCCACTTT	CASSKQGRHNSPLHF	-	-	TRBV28	TRBJ1-6
TGCGCCAGCAGCCAAGTCCTCCAGGGTACCGGGGCCAACGTCCTGACTTTC	CASSQVLQGTGANVLTF	-	-	TRBV4-1	TRBJ2-6
TGTGCCAGCAGTTTATTACAGAATACGCAGTATTTT	CASSLLQNTQYF	-	once	TRBV28	TRBJ2-3
TGTGCCACCAGCAGACCACCGACGGGGGGAAACACCATATATTTT	CATSRPPTGGNTIYF	-	-	TRBV15	TRBJ1-3
TGTGCCAGCACGACATCGTTCGAATTTAACTATGGCTACACCTTC	CASTTSFEFNYGYTF	-	-	TRBV11-1	TRBJ1-2
TGCGCCAGCAGCCAACGGGGACAGAATTCCCTCAATGAGCAGTTCTTC	CASSQRGQNSLNEQFF	TRBD1	-	TRBV4-1	TRBJ2-1
TGTGCCAGCAGTTTCTCAGGGGCTGGGGCCAACGTCCTGACTTTC	CASSFSGAGANVLTF	-	-	TRBV28	TRBJ2-6
TGTGCCAGCAGCTGGAGGACGGGGACCTACGAGCAGTACTTC	CASSWRTGTYEQYF	-	-	TRBV5-6	TRBJ2-7